This T cell receptor (beta chain) stems from a study of T cell responses to AZD1222 COVID-19 vaccine. Per germline, CDR1 SGHRS and CDR2 YFSETQ. V was pared by 2 bases and J by 2 bases, with 5 bases of the junction left unmatched. The CDR3 consists of 16 residues. Using immunoSEQ multiplex PCR, the repertoire was profiled, and TCRdb retains in-frame clones only, with some absent. There are 70,000 or so clones in the sample; roughly 90% occur only once, and roughly 8.3% lies in the top ten. The rearrangement joins TRBV5-1 to TRBJ2-1, with TRBD2 matching over 9 bases. The receptor was derived from an adult in good health. Sequenced here: peripheral blood, sampled on day 0 of AZD1222 vaccination. The CDR3 DNA reads TGCGCCAGCAGCTTCGGTGCGGGAGGGCCCTACAATGAGCAGTTCTTC. Translation: CASSFGAGGPYNEQFF.